This record looks at one TCR beta chain sequence and its context. The data derive from a study of cytomegalovirus exposure and HLA in healthy donors. Study summary: Later, an analysis reported that the 110 or so validation repertoires had used the same platform as the 500 to 750 first-cohort repertoires.

Sequencing was performed with immunoSEQ multiplex PCR; in TCRdb, only in-frame clones are kept and a portion is missing. The sample has more than 250,000 clones; around 91% are singletons. The germline V gene encodes CDR1 MNHNS and CDR2 SASEGT. V was shortened by 2 bases and J by 1 base, with 6 bases between the two germline ends. The CDR3 is 13 amino acids. The sequence was obtained from a woman younger than 45 in good health and CMV-seronegative. The source material was PBMCs. This chain uses TRBV6-1 with TRBJ2-7; unclear D gene. CDR3 coding DNA: TGTGCCAGCAGTGAACTAACTTCCTACGAGCAGTACTTC. It codes for CASSELTSYEQYF.